This T cell receptor (beta chain) was identified in a study of T-cell memory formation after mild COVID-19. Study results and caveats: Cross-reactive memory apparently joined, as some responding clones appeared in pre-infection memory.

The CDR3 is made up of 17 amino acids. Per the germline V gene, CDR1 is SEHNR and CDR2 is FQNEAQ (reference sequence). V lost 6 bases to trimming and J lost 2 bases; unmatched junction nucleotides: 15. A note on this clonotype: Its antigen is unidentified.

TCRdb passed the 5' RACE reads through MiXCR, listing each CDR3 protein once. The sample holds under 110,000 distinct CDR3 sequences, approximately 15% seen once. The source is an adult woman who had mild COVID-19 (a few samples of this study predate the infection). Cell type and time point are not known. The chain joins TRBV7-9 to TRBJ2-5; 7 bases match TRBD1. Source material: PBMCs or a T cell subset sorted from them (not recorded which). The CDR3 region is CASSVLQGQRFQETQYF. The CDR3 DNA reads as TGTGCCAGCAGTGTATTACAGGGACAGCGATTTCAAGAGACCCAGTACTTC. The complete variable domain, with remaining parts taken from reference TRBV7-9 and TRBJ2-5, reads DTGVSQNPRHKITKRGQNVTFRCDPISEHNRLYWYRQTLGQGPEFLTYFQNEAQLEKSRLLSDRFSAERPKGSFSTLEIQRTEQGDSAMYLCASSVLQGQRFQETQYFGPGTRLLVL.